This TCR beta chain was identified in a study of OX40 agonist ivuxolimab in advanced cancers. The data were produced by immunoSEQ multiplex PCR, yet TCRdb's version contains in-frame clones alone and is incomplete. The sample has roughly 99,000 clones, 80% to 95% seen once; the top ten hold roughly 1.1%. This CDR3 is built from 12 residues. The germline V gene encodes CDR1 MRHNA and CDR2 SNTAGT. Trimming shortened V by 6 bases and J by 5 bases, and 9 bases separated the two germline ends. The TCR comes from an adult with an advanced solid tumor such as melanoma, head and neck, liver or kidney cancer. Specimen: CD4+ or CD8+ T cells sorted from blood, collected in a trial of the OX40 agonist ivuxolimab. The chain employs TRBV6-4 and TRBJ2-3; D gene uncertain. For the CDR3, the DNA is TGTGCCAGCAGAAGTAGAGGAGATACGCAGTATTTT. This sequence encodes CASRSRGDTQYF.